The 29 T cell receptor beta chains in this list originate from one sample, sequenced in a study of blood T cell repertoires in COVID-19. The method was immunoSEQ multiplex PCR; TCRdb's version includes in-frame clones alone and lacks a portion of them. The sample has more than 130,000 clones, about 84% seen once. Material: peripheral blood. The receptors come from a woman older than 75 in a cohort sampled during active or convalescent COVID-19.

The V call is TRBV6-5, the J call TRBJ1-6; tentatively, D is TRBD1 (6 bases). Looked up from germline, CDR1 is MNHEY and CDR2 is SVGAGI. This CDR3 contains 15 residues. The ends were cut back, 0 bases at V and 7 bases at J, with 10 bases in the middle. The CDR3 reads CASSYSTRGNSPLHF. The CDR3 bases are TGTGCCAGCAGTTACTCGACCAGGGGAAATTCACCCCTCCACTTT.

The chain has TRBV7-3 and TRBJ2-3; D remains unclear. The V end lost 1 base, the J end lost 6 bases, and 8 bases lay between the germline ends. In germline, CDR1 is SGHTA, CDR2 FQGTGA. The CDR3 consists of 13 residues. CDR3 sequence (DNA): TGTGCCAGCAGCTTAAACTTGGGCGATACGCAGTATTTT. Residues: CASSLNLGDTQYF.

This sequence joins TRBV2 and TRBJ2-3; 8 bases are a match to TRBD2. Germline values: CDR1 SNHLY, CDR2 FYNNEI. The trim removed 8 bases at V and 2 bases at J, leaving 9 bases unmatched. The CDR3 runs 15 residues. In nucleotides, the CDR3 is TGTGCCAGCCGGGAGGGCGCACTCCTCACAGATACGCAGTATTTT. Amino acid sequence: CASREGALLTDTQYF.

V and J are TRBV6-5 and TRBJ1-2, with 9 bases fitting TRBD1. This CDR3 is 13 amino acids long. J was trimmed by 11 bases and V by 4 bases; bases with no gene match: 8. Germline V gives CDR1 MNHEY, CDR2 SVGAGI. For the CDR3, the DNA is TGTGCCAGCAGTTCCCACGGACAGGGGAAATACACCTTC. This sequence encodes CASSSHGQGKYTF.

This chain links TRBV11-2 with TRBJ1-1; 7 positions agree with TRBD1. There are 13 residues in the CDR3. Looked up from germline, CDR1 is SGHAT and CDR2 is FQNNGV. After removal of 5 bases from V and 3 bases from J, the junction contained 3 bases not matched to a gene. The CDR3 protein is CASSRGLYTEAFF. The CDR3 bases are TGTGCCAGCAGCAGGGGGCTGTACACTGAAGCTTTCTTT.

The V and J genes are TRBV5-1 and TRBJ2-1, with TRBD2 matching 7 bases. The V segment lost 4 bases and the J segment 1 base; nucleotides outside the gene matches: 5. The CDR3 totals 15 residues. In germline, CDR1 is SGHRS, CDR2 YFSETQ. This CDR3 reads CASSVRLASYNEQFF. Written as DNA, the CDR3 is TGCGCCAGCAGCGTAAGACTAGCATCCTACAATGAGCAGTTCTTC.

CDR3 sequence: CAISRDRGLYGYTF. The CDR3 nucleotides read TGTGCCATCAGTCGCGACAGGGGGCTCTATGGCTACACCTTC. The chain combines TRBV10-3 with TRBJ1-2; 10 bases are shared with TRBD1. This CDR3 contains 14 residues. Trimming removed 5 bases from V and 4 bases from J; junction bases left unmatched: 4. Germline CDR1 ENHRY, CDR2 SYGVKD.

This chain joins TRBV24-1 and TRBJ2-1; perhaps TRBD1 as D (6 bases). Trimming cost V 3 bases and J 6 bases, with 11 bases left between them. From germline, CDR1 is KGHDR and CDR2 SFDVKD. The CDR3 runs to 14 residues. Here the CDR3 reads CATSDPGHSNEQFF. In DNA form, the CDR3 reads TGTGCCACCAGTGATCCGGGACACAGCAATGAGCAGTTCTTC.

The rearrangement joins TRBV7-2 to TRBJ2-5; TRBD2 matches 12 bases. CDR1 is SGHTA, CDR2 FQGNSA, per germline. After removal of 5 bases from V and 5 bases from J, the junction contained 12 bases not matched to a gene. The CDR3 contains 17 residues. Here the CDR3 reads CASSPRLAGAGRETQYF. The DNA for the CDR3 is TGTGCCAGCAGCCCACGACTAGCGGGGGCGGGACGGGAGACCCAGTACTTC.

The rearrangement uses TRBV6-4 and TRBJ2-3, with D possibly matching TRBD2 (7 bases). Trimming pared 1 base from V and 2 bases from J, leaving 13 bases between. The CDR3 spans 16 residues. CDR1 and CDR2 from the germline V gene are MRHNA and SNTAGT. For the CDR3, the DNA is TGTGCCAGCAGTGACTGGGGGGGGGCATACACAGATACGCAGTATTTT. Translated, it gives CASSDWGGAYTDTQYF.

The chain carries TRBV13 and TRBJ2-3; 10 nucleotides align to TRBD2. After removal of 3 bases from V and 7 bases from J, the junction contained 10 bases not matched to a gene. The CDR3 extends over 16 amino acids. CDR1 and CDR2 (germline): PRHDT, FYEKMQ (reference sequence). The CDR3 protein is CASSFRVSGGANTQYF. The CDR3 DNA reads as TGTGCCAGCAGCTTTCGAGTAAGCGGGGGGGCGAATACGCAGTATTTT.

The gene calls are TRBV4-2 and TRBJ2-3; D unresolved. The V end was cut by 0 bases, the J end by 0 bases, with 7 bases between. CDR3 length: 15 residues. The V gene's germline CDR1 is LGHNA and CDR2 YNFKEQ. CDR3 protein: CASSQDRTSTDTQYF. As DNA, the CDR3 is TGTGCCAGCAGCCAAGATCGAACTAGCACAGATACGCAGTATTTT.

This clone was detected only once. The V and J genes are TRBV9 and TRBJ2-7; no clear D gene. CDR1 SGDLS and CDR2 YYNGEE come from the germline V gene. CDR3 length: 16 residues. Between the trimmed V and J ends, which lost 0 bases and 0 bases, there was a span of 13 bases. The CDR3 region has the DNA TGTGCCAGCAGCGTAGTTGAGGATATTAGCTCCTACGAGCAGTACGTC. Translation gives CASSVVEDISSYEQYV.

V usage is TRBV25-1 and J usage is TRBJ2-7, with TRBD1 as a possible D gene (6 bases). CDR1 and CDR2 (germline): MGHDK, SYGVNS. The CDR3 has 18 amino acids. V dropped 6 bases and J dropped 0 bases, with 24 bases sitting between them. The CDR3 loop is CASSAERTVPSSSYEQYV. Here the CDR3 DNA reads TGTGCCAGCAGCGCCGAGAGGACAGTCCCTTCGAGCTCCTACGAGCAGTACGTC.

This clone has just a few counts. The rearrangement links TRBV2 to TRBJ2-2; 7 bases are shared with TRBD2. Germline values: CDR1 SNHLY, CDR2 FYNNEI. The CDR3 is made up of 15 amino acids. V lost 6 bases, J lost 2 bases, and 6 bases stayed unmatched. The chain's CDR3 is CASSLLATNTGELFF. In nucleotides, the CDR3 is TGTGCCAGCAGCCTACTAGCGACTAACACCGGGGAGCTGTTTTTT.

This clone came up a few times. The CDR3 here is CAISEDRGPYEQYV. The CDR3 DNA sequence: TGTGCCATCAGTGAGGATCGGGGTCCATACGAGCAGTACGTC. The rearrangement links TRBV10-3 to TRBJ2-7; a possible D gene is TRBD2 (5 bases). The V gene lost 2 bases and the J gene lost 4 bases, with 12 bases spanning the gap. The V gene's germline CDR1 is ENHRY and CDR2 SYGVKD. CDR3 size: 14 residues.

CDR3 residues: CASSAIAGGDTQYF. The CDR3 nucleotides read TGTGCCAGTAGTGCGATAGCGGGGGGAGATACGCAGTATTTT. The chain is built from TRBV19 and TRBJ2-3; 10 bases line up with TRBD2. Germline loops: CDR1 LNHDA, CDR2 SQIVND (reference sequence). Trimming took 5 bases from V and 5 from J; bases not matched to a gene: 4. The CDR3 length is 14 residues.

The CDR3 here is CASSKKTGDGQFF. As DNA, the CDR3 is TGTGCCAGCTCAAAGAAGACAGGGGATGGGCAGTTCTTC. The chain combines TRBV18 with TRBJ2-1, with 8 bases lining up with TRBD1. This CDR3 has 13 residues. J gave up 12 bases and V 5 bases, and 9 bases lay outside the gene matches. Looked up from germline, CDR1 is KGHSH and CDR2 is LQKENI.

The chain employs TRBV7-9 and TRBJ2-3, with D possibly matching TRBD2 (5 bases). Trimming took off 0 bases at V and 1 base at J, with 5 bases between the two ends. Per germline, CDR1 SEHNR and CDR2 FQNEAQ (reference sequence). The CDR3 consists of 14 residues. The CDR3: CASSLAGGTDTQYF. CDR3 coding DNA: TGTGCCAGCAGCTTAGCCGGGGGCACAGATACGCAGTATTTT.

The chain couples TRBV9 to TRBJ1-1; D may be TRBD1 (5 bases). This CDR3 comprises 12 residues. Germline CDR1 and CDR2: SGDLS and YYNGEE. With 3 bases removed from V and 10 bases from J, the gap between germline ends came to 13 bases. The CDR3 DNA sequence: TGTGCCAGCAGCGACCCTTACGGGGGAGCTTTCTTT. Its translation is CASSDPYGGAFF.

This clone was counted a few times. The chain carries TRBV5-1 and TRBJ2-5; D possibly corresponds to TRBD1 (6 bases). The CDR3 contains 13 residues. The ends were cut back, 5 bases at V and 1 base at J, with 9 bases in the middle. Germline CDR1 SGHRS, CDR2 YFSETQ. CDR3 region: CASRGQLQETQYF. The CDR3, as DNA: TGCGCCAGCAGGGGACAACTCCAAGAGACCCAGTACTTC. The full variable domain, in which reference TRBV5-1 and TRBJ2-5 provide the parts outside the CDR3, is KAGVTQTPRYLIKTRGQQVTLSCSPISGHRSVSWYQQTPGQGLQFLFEYFSETQRNKGNFPGRFSGRQFSNSRSEMNVSTLELGDSALYLCASRGQLQETQYFGPGTRLLVL.

This clone turned up a few times. The chain uses TRBV19 and TRBJ2-1, with D hard to call. Between the trimmed V and J ends, which lost 3 bases and 9 bases, there was a span of 15 bases. The length of the CDR3 is 14 residues. CDR1 LNHDA and CDR2 SQIVND come from the germline V gene (reference sequence). CDR3 nucleotides: TGTGCCAGTAGTATCTCTAGTTTGAGTGGTGAGCAGTTCTTC. Translating it yields CASSISSLSGEQFF.

The rearrangement uses TRBV18 and TRBJ2-2, with a weak D call TRBD1 (6 bases). The CDR3 loop spans 15 amino acids. Trimming removed 3 bases at V and 4 bases at J, with 12 bases between. Germline assignment: CDR1 KGHSH and CDR2 LQKENI. CDR3 nucleotides: TGTGCCAGCTCACCCCGGGACACCCCCACCGGGGAGCTGTTTTTT. Residues: CASSPRDTPTGELFF.

J is TRBJ2-7 and V is TRBV7-9; 9 bases are a match to TRBD1. V was pared by 6 bases and J by 0 bases, with 0 bases of the junction left unmatched. Germline V CDR1 and CDR2: SEHNR, FQNEAQ (reference sequence). The CDR3 length is 13 residues. The CDR3 loop reads CASRQGASYEQYF. The CDR3 nucleotides read TGTGCCAGCAGACAGGGGGCCTCCTACGAGCAGTACTTC.

The chain combines TRBV6-5 with TRBJ1-2, with 7 positions matching TRBD1. CDR1 is MNHEY, CDR2 SVGAGI, per germline. The CDR3 length is 13 residues. The V segment lost 5 bases and the J segment 8 bases; nucleotides outside the gene matches: 8. In DNA form, the CDR3 reads TGTGCCAGCAGTCAGTCACAGGGGAGCGGCTACACCTTC. This translates into CASSQSQGSGYTF.

The chain employs TRBV5-1 and TRBJ2-1, with 7 bases that match TRBD1. Germline V gene lookup returns CDR1 SGHRS and CDR2 YFSETQ. V lost 0 bases to trimming and J lost 7 bases; unmatched junction nucleotides: 13. The CDR3 length is 17 residues. The DNA of the CDR3 is TGCGCCAGCAGCTTGGACAGGGGTTCGGCCGGTATGAATGAGCAGTTCTTC. It specifies CASSLDRGSAGMNEQFF.

V usage is TRBV18 and J usage is TRBJ2-6; D is undetermined. Trimming took 3 bases from V and 2 from J, leaving 5 bases between them. Looked up from germline, CDR1 is KGHSH and CDR2 is LQKENI. CDR3 length equals 14 residues. CDR3 amino acids: CASSPFTGANVLTF. DNA of the CDR3: TGTGCCAGCTCACCTTTCACTGGGGCCAACGTCCTGACTTTC.

This chain uses TRBV5-6 with TRBJ1-4, with unresolved D. V lost 5 bases and J 0 bases, leaving 14 bases between the germline ends. CDR1 and CDR2 from the germline V gene are SGHDT and YYEEEE. The CDR3 is 16 residues long. The CDR3 loop reads CASSLKPSSTNEKLFF. As DNA, the CDR3 is TGTGCCAGCAGTCTTAAACCCAGTTCAACTAATGAAAAACTGTTTTTT.

This clone is a singleton in its sample. The chain joins TRBV25-1 to TRBJ2-5; 15 nucleotides line up with TRBD2. The germline CDR1 and CDR2 sequences are MGHDK and SYGVNS. This CDR3 is 16 amino acids long. Germline trimming cut 4 bases from V and 4 bases from J; bases unmatched to any gene: 4. The CDR3 protein is CASSAGLAGGLETQYF. In DNA, the CDR3 is TGTGCCAGCAGTGCTGGACTAGCGGGGGGGCTAGAGACCCAGTACTTC. Based on the CDR3 plus reference TRBV25-1 and TRBJ2-5, the full variable domain is EADIYQTPRYLVIGTGKKITLECSQTMGHDKMYWYQQDPGMELHLIHYSYGVNSTEKGDLSSESTVSRIRTEHFPLTLESARPSHTSQYLCASSAGLAGGLETQYFGPGTRLLVL.